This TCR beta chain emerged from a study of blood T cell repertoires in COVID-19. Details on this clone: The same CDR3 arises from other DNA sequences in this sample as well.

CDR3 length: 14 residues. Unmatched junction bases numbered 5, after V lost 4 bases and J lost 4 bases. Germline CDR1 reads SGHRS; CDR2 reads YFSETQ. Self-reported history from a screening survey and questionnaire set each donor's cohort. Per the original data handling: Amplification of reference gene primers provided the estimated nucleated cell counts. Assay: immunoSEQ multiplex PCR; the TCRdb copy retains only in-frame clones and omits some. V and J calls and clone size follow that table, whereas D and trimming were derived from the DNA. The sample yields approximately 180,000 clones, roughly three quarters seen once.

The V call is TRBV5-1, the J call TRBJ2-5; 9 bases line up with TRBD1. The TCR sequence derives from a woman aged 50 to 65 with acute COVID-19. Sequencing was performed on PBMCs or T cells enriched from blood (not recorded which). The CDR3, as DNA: TGCGCCAGCAGCCTCGGACAGGGGAGAGAGACCCAGTACTTC. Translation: CASSLGQGRETQYF.